This T cell receptor beta chain appears in the sequencing data of a study of control samples from healthy donors and cancer patients. Trimming pared 0 bases from V and 6 bases from J, leaving 10 bases between. The CDR3 is 15 amino acids. Germline assignment: CDR1 SGHRS and CDR2 YFSETQ. The protocol was immunoSEQ multiplex PCR, while the TCRdb copy is restricted to in-frame clones and leaves out a portion. In the table there are 170,000 or so clones, more than 90% of which are singletons. Sequenced input: blood. The source of this sequence is a man aged 30 to 39 in good health. The chain couples TRBV5-1 to TRBJ1-6; maybe TRBD1 (6 bases). The CDR3 nucleotides read TGCGCCAGCAGCTTGGAGGGCAGGGGTAATTCACCCCTCCACTTT. Its translation: CASSLEGRGNSPLHF.